The 13 T cell receptor beta chains listed next were all sequenced from one sample in a study of OX40 agonist ivuxolimab in advanced cancers. The repertoire was sequenced with immunoSEQ multiplex PCR; TCRdb's copy has only in-frame clones and lacks some. The sample yields under 80,000 clones, 75% to 90% seen once. The specimen comprised CD4+ or CD8+ T cells sorted from blood, sampled in a trial of the OX40 agonist ivuxolimab. The receptors here all came from an adult with an advanced solid tumor such as melanoma, head and neck, liver or kidney cancer.

The genes are TRBV5-1 and TRBJ2-2, with TRBD2 matching over 11 bases. V lost 6 bases to trimming and J lost 0 bases; unmatched junction nucleotides: 4. CDR1 is SGHRS, CDR2 YFSETQ, per germline. This CDR3 is built from 16 residues. CDR3 protein: CASTLSGRANTGELFF. The CDR3 nucleotides are TGCGCCAGCACCCTTAGCGGGAGGGCGAACACCGGGGAGCTGTTTTTT.

The rearrangement joins TRBV18 to TRBJ1-4, with D possibly TRBD1 on 6 matching bases. V was clipped by 1 base and J by 7 bases, with 7 bases between them. The CDR3 totals 13 residues. Germline V gene data show CDR1 as KGHSH and CDR2 as LQKENI. This chain's CDR3 is CASSPRTVEKLFF. The CDR3 DNA is TGTGCCAGCTCACCACGGACAGTTGAAAAACTGTTTTTT. The whole variable domain, remainder taken from reference TRBV18 and TRBJ1-4, is NAGVMQNPRHLVRRRGQEARLRCSPMKGHSHVYWYRQLPEEGLKFMVYLQKENIIDESGMPKERFSAEFPKEGPSILRIQQVVRGDSAAYFCASSPRTVEKLFFGSGTQLSVL.

The chain joins TRBV7-9 to TRBJ2-5; TRBD2 matches at 10 bases. There are 16 residues in the CDR3. CDR1 and CDR2 (germline): SEHNR, FQNEAQ (reference sequence). V dropped 2 bases and J dropped 3; count of bases not matched to a gene: 6. CDR3: CASSLLVSGGKETQYF. CDR3 sequence (DNA): TGTGCCAGCAGCTTATTGGTTAGCGGGGGGAAAGAGACCCAGTACTTC.

Only one count was recorded for this clone. This chain uses TRBV7-3 with TRBJ1-1, with D possibly matching TRBD1 (5 bases). This CDR3 is 13 amino acids long. Germline values: CDR1 SGHTA, CDR2 FQGTGA. Trimming pared 4 bases from V and 1 base from J, leaving 7 bases between. CDR3 sequence: CASSWTPNTEAFF. The CDR3 region has the DNA TGTGCCAGCAGCTGGACACCGAACACTGAAGCTTTCTTT.

The chain carries TRBV19 and TRBJ2-3; D might be TRBD1 or TRBD2, each matching 6 bases. V lost 8 bases and J 1 base, leaving 16 bases between the germline ends. Germline CDR1 and CDR2: LNHDA and SQIVND (reference sequence). This CDR3 region has 15 residues. Here the CDR3 DNA reads TGTGCCAGTGGAGGGGGAGGTGGTCGCACAGATACGCAGTATTTT. It yields the protein CASGGGGGRTDTQYF.

The V and J genes are TRBV11-2 and TRBJ2-3; TRBD2 agrees at 7 bases. Germline V CDR1 and CDR2: SGHAT, FQNNGV. There are 16 residues in the CDR3. After removal of 1 base from V and 2 bases from J, the junction contained 6 bases not matched to a gene. CDR3 residues: CASSLVPGLFTDTQYF. CDR3 bases: TGTGCCAGCAGCTTAGTACCGGGACTATTCACAGATACGCAGTATTTT.

This chain connects TRBV28 to TRBJ1-1; D might be TRBD1 (6 bases). This CDR3 contains 13 residues. Trimming cost V 1 base and J 8 bases, with 11 bases left between them. From germline, CDR1 is MDHEN and CDR2 SYDVKM. The CDR3: CASSLSDRAEAFF. Here the CDR3 DNA reads TGTGCCAGCAGTTTATCGGACAGAGCCGAAGCTTTCTTT.

The chain joins TRBV19 to TRBJ1-3; D is unclear. The CDR3 is made up of 13 amino acids. Germline values: CDR1 LNHDA, CDR2 SQIVND (reference sequence). With 8 bases removed from V and 1 base from J, the gap between germline ends came to 9 bases. The chain's CDR3 is CASALWSGNTIYF. The CDR3 nucleotides are TGTGCCAGTGCCCTTTGGTCTGGAAACACCATATATTTT.

V usage is TRBV10-1 and J usage is TRBJ2-7, with D uncertain. There are 12 residues in the CDR3. Germline V gene lookup returns CDR1 WNHNN and CDR2 SYGVQD (reference sequence). Trimming stripped 8 bases from V and 5 bases from J, with 13 bases between. The CDR3 loop is CASGPQEHEQYF. The DNA for the CDR3 is TGCGCCAGCGGGCCCCAAGAACACGAGCAGTACTTC.

The chain employs TRBV11-2 and TRBJ1-1, with no clear D. The CDR3 totals 13 residues. The germline V and J ends were trimmed by 8 bases and 0 bases, with 10 bases remaining between them. The germline V gene has CDR1 SGHAT and CDR2 FQNNGV. The chain's CDR3 is CASARSLNTEAFF. CDR3 DNA: TGTGCCAGCGCCCGCAGTTTGAACACTGAAGCTTTCTTT.

This clone came up once. V gene TRBV29-1 combines with J gene TRBJ1-1, with TRBD1 as a possible D gene (5 bases). The V end was cut by 1 base, the J end by 1 base, with 7 bases between. The CDR3 runs to 13 residues. CDR1 and CDR2 (germline): SQVTM, ANQGSEA. This CDR3 is CSVEADRNTEAFF. CDR3 nucleotide sequence: TGCAGCGTTGAAGCCGACAGGAACACTGAAGCTTTCTTT.

The rearrangement links TRBV28 to TRBJ1-6; D perhaps matches TRBD1 (5 bases). V was trimmed by 6 bases and J by 15 bases, leaving 15 bases between them. The CDR3 spans 12 residues. Germline CDR1 MDHEN, CDR2 SYDVKM. The CDR3 DNA is TGTGCCAGCAGCTTCCTTCTGGGGCACCTCCACTTT. Protein product: CASSFLLGHLHF.

J is TRBJ2-7 and V is TRBV14, with a possible D match to TRBD1 (5 bases). CDR1 and CDR2 (germline): SGHDN, FVKESK. This CDR3 region has 14 residues. V gave up 2 bases and J gave up 2 bases, with 10 bases separating them. In DNA form, the CDR3 reads TGTGCCAGCAGCCAATACCAGGGTACCTACGAGCAGTACTTC. It yields the protein CASSQYQGTYEQYF.